This passage covers 25 T cell receptor beta chains from one sample sequenced in a study of blood T cell repertoires in COVID-19 (dated by TCRdb to the early 2020s). Library construction relied on the immunoSEQ multiplex PCR assay. Drawn from immuneACCESS, this table holds only the in-frame rearrangements with V and J called that TCRdb kept. Clones are partly lost; checked studies trace under half to an unresolved V gene and leave the rest unexplained. In all, the sample holds 180,000 or so clones, and around 89% of those were seen once. Approximately 0.64% of the sample is held by the ten biggest clonotypes. Sample: peripheral blood. The receptors were sampled from a man aged 50-59 years with acute or convalescent COVID-19.

This chain uses TRBV4-3 with TRBJ2-2; no firm D call. This CDR3 has 15 amino acids. Germline values: CDR1 LGHNA, CDR2 YSLEER. Trimming cost V 1 base and J 3 bases, with 9 bases left between them. CDR3 sequence (DNA): TGCGCCAGCAGCCAAGGCGGCAGAGACACCGGGGAGCTGTTTTTT. Its translation is CASSQGGRDTGELFF.

V is TRBV3-1 (or the pseudogene TRBV3-2) and J is TRBJ1-3, with D maybe TRBD1 (6 bases). V gave up 3 bases and J gave up 0 bases, with 15 bases separating them. From germline, CDR1 is LGHDT and CDR2 YNNKEL (reference sequence). The CDR3 runs to 17 residues. The CDR3 sequence is CASSHSGQKISGNTIYF. The DNA of the CDR3 is TGTGCCAGCAGCCACTCGGGACAAAAAATCTCTGGAAACACCATATATTTT.

The V gene is TRBV18, the J gene TRBJ2-7, with TRBD1 as a possible D gene (6 bases). The V end lost 2 bases, the J end lost 2 bases, and 10 bases lay between the germline ends. Germline V CDR1 and CDR2: KGHSH, LQKENI. The CDR3 loop spans 14 amino acids. In DNA form, the CDR3 reads TGTGCCAGCTCACCAGCGACAGGCCCCTACGAGCAGTACTTC. Residues: CASSPATGPYEQYF.

The V and J genes are TRBV5-1 and TRBJ1-6, with 7 positions matching TRBD1. CDR1 is SGHRS and CDR2 is YFSETQ in the germline V gene. This CDR3 has 14 residues. J gave up 8 bases and V 3 bases, and 5 bases lay outside the gene matches. The DNA of the CDR3 is TGCGCCAGCAGCTCACAGGGGTGGGATTCACCCCTCCACTTT. Amino acids: CASSSQGWDSPLHF.

This clone was picked up a small number of times. The chain joins TRBV4-1 to TRBJ2-5; D not resolved. From germline, CDR1 is MGHRA and CDR2 YSYEKL. The CDR3 loop spans 14 amino acids. V dropped 0 bases and J dropped 3 bases, with 8 bases sitting between them. CDR3 coding DNA: TGCGCCAGCAGCCAAGATCTTGCGGAAGAGACCCAGTACTTC. This encodes CASSQDLAEETQYF.

The chain uses TRBV4-2 and TRBJ1-1; D is uncertain. Per germline, CDR1 LGHNA and CDR2 YNFKEQ. The CDR3 extends over 15 amino acids. V was cut by 5 bases and J by 4 bases, with 17 bases left in between. Written as DNA, the CDR3 is TGTGCCAGCAGCTACCAGAGGGAGGGAGGCACTGAAGCTTTCTTT. As protein: CASSYQREGGTEAFF.

The chain uses TRBV18 and TRBJ2-7, with TRBD2 matching 7 bases. Trimming at V came to 0 bases and at J to 3 bases, leaving 2 bases not matched to a gene. There are 14 residues in the CDR3. Germline V gene data show CDR1 as KGHSH and CDR2 as LQKENI. Here the CDR3 reads CASSPPGGGYEQYF. For the CDR3, the DNA is TGTGCCAGCTCACCACCTGGCGGGGGCTACGAGCAGTACTTC.

CDR3 sequence reads: CASSQDRVPYYGYTF. The CDR3 region has the DNA TGCGCCAGCAGCCAGGACAGGGTGCCCTACTATGGCTACACCTTC. V and J are TRBV4-3 and TRBJ1-2, with TRBD1 identical over 8 bases. This CDR3 is 15 amino acids long. V lost 3 bases, J lost 3 bases, and 6 bases stayed unmatched. Germline loops: CDR1 LGHNA, CDR2 YSLEER.

The chain recombines TRBV3-1 (or the pseudogene TRBV3-2) with TRBJ2-1, with D unclear. CDR3 length: 15 residues. Germline CDR1 LGHDT, CDR2 YNNKEL (reference sequence). Trimming shortened V by 2 bases and J by 3 bases, and 11 bases separated the two germline ends. In DNA, the CDR3 is TGTGCCAGCAGCCAATCTTCATCAGACTACAATGAGCAGTTCTTC. This translates into CASSQSSSDYNEQFF.

This clone showed up just a few times. V and J are TRBV29-1 and TRBJ1-4; maybe TRBD1 (5 bases). Germline values: CDR1 SQVTM, CDR2 ANQGSEA. The V gene lost 1 base and the J gene lost 5 bases, with 11 bases spanning the gap. The CDR3 has 14 residues. In DNA, the CDR3 is TGCAGCGTTGAAGGGGGGGAGGGAAATGAAAAACTGTTTTTT. Translated, it gives CSVEGGEGNEKLFF. Drawing the rest from reference TRBV29-1 and TRBJ1-4, the complete variable domain is SAVISQKPSRDICQRGTSLTIQCQVDSQVTMMFWYRQQPGQSLTLIATANQGSEATYESGFVIDKFPISRPNLTFSTLTVSNMSPEDSSIYLCSVEGGEGNEKLFFGSGTQLSVL.

The genes are TRBV7-9 and TRBJ2-3, with TRBD2 identical over 12 bases. The CDR3 extends over 17 amino acids. Germline V CDR1 and CDR2: SEHNR, FQNEAQ (reference sequence). V lost 5 bases and J lost 5; bases outside the gene matches: 11. The CDR3 protein is CASSQDLAGGQEDTQYF. Written as DNA, the CDR3 is TGTGCCAGCAGCCAGGACCTAGCGGGGGGGCAGGAAGATACGCAGTATTTT.

The chain recombines TRBV12-3 or TRBV12-4 with TRBJ2-7; 11 nucleotides match TRBD1. This CDR3 has 12 residues. Unmatched junction bases numbered 2, after V lost 5 bases and J lost 8 bases. The CDR3 DNA follows: TGTGCCAGCAGTCGGGACAGGGGGAAGCAGTACGTC. Translated, it gives CASSRDRGKQYV.

The chain is built from TRBV2 and TRBJ2-7; 9 positions agree with TRBD2. CDR1 and CDR2 from the germline V gene are SNHLY and FYNNEI. With 1 base clipped from V and 4 bases from J, the junction kept 5 bases outside the gene matches. The CDR3 consists of 15 residues. The CDR3 DNA is TGTGCCAGCAGTGAAGGGCTAGCGGGGTATTACGAGCAGTACGTC. Protein sequence: CASSEGLAGYYEQYV.

The CDR3 sequence is CAISDGGANNNEQFF. DNA for the CDR3: TGTGCCATCAGTGATGGGGGGGCTAATAACAATGAGCAGTTCTTC. The V and J genes are TRBV10-3 and TRBJ2-1; perhaps TRBD2 as D (7 bases). The CDR3 is 15 residues long. V shed 3 bases and J shed 5 bases, with 14 bases lying between them. Per the germline V gene, CDR1 is ENHRY and CDR2 is SYGVKD.

The CDR3 region has the DNA TGCGCCAGCAGTGCTGGCGGGACTAATGAAAAACTGTTTTTT. Amino acids: CASSAGGTNEKLFF. V is TRBV10-2 and J is TRBJ1-4; D remains ambiguous. Trimming removed 4 bases from V and 2 bases from J, with 8 bases in between. Germline V gene sequence: CDR1 WSHSY, CDR2 SAAADI. The length of the CDR3 is 14 residues.

The chain uses TRBV27 and TRBJ2-2; TRBD1 is a possible D gene (6 bases). The CDR3 sequence is 14 residues long. Germline values: CDR1 MNHEY, CDR2 SMNVEV (reference sequence). With 6 bases removed from V and 7 bases from J, the gap between germline ends came to 15 bases. CDR3 sequence reads: CASRIRGYFGELFF. As DNA, the CDR3 is TGTGCCAGCAGGATCAGGGGATATTTCGGGGAGCTGTTTTTT.

The chain uses TRBV6-5 and TRBJ2-3; TRBD2 aligns across 12 bases. The germline V gene encodes CDR1 MNHEY and CDR2 SVGAGI. The CDR3 consists of 15 residues. With 8 bases clipped from V and 4 bases from J, the junction kept 7 bases outside the gene matches. The CDR3 region is CASRGLAGSADTQYF. The CDR3 bases are TGTGCCAGCCGAGGACTAGCGGGATCGGCAGATACGCAGTATTTT.

The chain uses TRBV7-8 and TRBJ2-1; 9 bases are a match to TRBD1. The V gene's germline CDR1 is SGHVS and CDR2 FQNEAQ. The CDR3 runs to 16 residues. Trimming at V came to 0 bases and at J to 10 bases, leaving 10 bases not matched to a gene. Written as DNA, the CDR3 is TGTGCCAGCAGCTTAGCGTCGAGGACAGGGGTCGGGGAGCAGTTCTTC. Encoded protein: CASSLASRTGVGEQFF.

This chain connects TRBV7-6 to TRBJ2-5; 8 bases are a match to TRBD1. The length of the CDR3 is 15 residues. V was clipped by 4 bases and J by 4 bases; unmatched bases: 8. CDR1 is SGHVS and CDR2 is FNYEAQ in the germline V gene. This CDR3 reads CASSWGQASGETQYF. For the CDR3, the DNA is TGTGCCAGCAGCTGGGGACAGGCGTCCGGAGAGACCCAGTACTTC.

This chain links TRBV6-5 with TRBJ1-6; D unresolved. Germline V gives CDR1 MNHEY, CDR2 SVGAGI. The CDR3 runs 15 residues. The V and J ends lost 0 bases and 8 bases respectively, with 11 bases between them. The CDR3 here is CASSYSGLDDSPLHF. The DNA of the CDR3 is TGTGCCAGCAGTTACTCGGGCTTGGATGATTCACCCCTCCACTTT.

V and J are TRBV18 and TRBJ2-2; D uncertain. Trimming shortened V by 2 bases and J by 6 bases, and 13 bases separated the two germline ends. The CDR3 is 15 amino acids. The germline V gene has CDR1 KGHSH and CDR2 LQKENI. The CDR3 loop reads CASSPGLDVPGELFF. CDR3 DNA sequence: TGTGCCAGCTCACCAGGGCTGGATGTACCCGGGGAGCTGTTTTTT. The full variable domain, its missing parts supplied by reference TRBV18 and TRBJ2-2, is NAGVMQNPRHLVRRRGQEARLRCSPMKGHSHVYWYRQLPEEGLKFMVYLQKENIIDESGMPKERFSAEFPKEGPSILRIQQVVRGDSAAYFCASSPGLDVPGELFFGEGSRLTVL.

The chain joins TRBV21-1 to TRBJ2-7; the table's D call TRBD1 went unverified against the DNA. TRBV21-1 is reported as a pseudogene. The CDR3 extends over 15 amino acids. CDR3 coding DNA: TGTGCCAGCAGCAAAGAAAAGGGGCCATCCTACGAGCAGTACGTC. Translated: CASSKEKGPSYEQYV.

The rearrangement joins TRBV5-5 to TRBJ1-5; tentative D call: TRBD1 (5 bases). This CDR3 is 16 amino acids long. Trimming cost V 0 bases and J 4 bases, with 14 bases left between them. From germline, CDR1 is SGHKS and CDR2 YYEKEE (reference sequence). The CDR3 nucleotides read TGTGCCAGCAGCTTGGAGCCGGTTACAGGTAATCAGCCCCAGCATTTT. Residues: CASSLEPVTGNQPQHF.

The rearrangement uses TRBV6-6 and TRBJ2-2; the D gene is possibly TRBD1 (6 bases). Trimming pared 6 bases from V and 5 bases from J, leaving 16 bases between. The CDR3 has 15 residues. Looked up from germline, CDR1 is MNHNY and CDR2 is SVGAGI (reference sequence). This CDR3 reads CASSQILQGTGELFF. The CDR3 nucleotides are TGTGCCAGCAGCCAAATCTTACAGGGAACCGGGGAGCTGTTTTTT.

The rearrangement links TRBV27 to TRBJ2-5, with D unclear. The CDR3 is 14 residues long. Trimming cost V 11 bases and J 1 base, with 17 bases left between them. Per the germline V gene, CDR1 is MNHEY and CDR2 is SMNVEV (reference sequence). The CDR3 DNA reads as TGTGCCCCAGCACACGAGGAAGCCCAAGAGACCCAGTACTTC. This codes for CAPAHEEAQETQYF.